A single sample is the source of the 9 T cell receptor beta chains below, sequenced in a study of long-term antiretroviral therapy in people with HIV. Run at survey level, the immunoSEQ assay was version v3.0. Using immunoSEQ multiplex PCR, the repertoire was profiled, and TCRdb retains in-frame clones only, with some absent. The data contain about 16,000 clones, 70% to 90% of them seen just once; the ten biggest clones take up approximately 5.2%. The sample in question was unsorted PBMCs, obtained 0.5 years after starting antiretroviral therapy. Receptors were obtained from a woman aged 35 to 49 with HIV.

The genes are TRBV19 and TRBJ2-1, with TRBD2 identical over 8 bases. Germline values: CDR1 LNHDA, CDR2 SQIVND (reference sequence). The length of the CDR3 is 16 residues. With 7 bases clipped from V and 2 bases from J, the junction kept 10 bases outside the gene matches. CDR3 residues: CASISPPGLAYNEQFF. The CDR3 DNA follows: TGTGCCAGTATTTCGCCCCCGGGACTAGCCTACAATGAGCAGTTCTTC.

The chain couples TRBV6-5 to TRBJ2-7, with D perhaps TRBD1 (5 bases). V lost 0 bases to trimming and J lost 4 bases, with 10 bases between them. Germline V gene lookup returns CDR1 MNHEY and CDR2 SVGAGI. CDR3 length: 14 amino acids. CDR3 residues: CASSYSGAEYEQYF. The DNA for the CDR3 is TGTGCCAGCAGTTACTCAGGGGCAGAGTACGAGCAGTACTTC.

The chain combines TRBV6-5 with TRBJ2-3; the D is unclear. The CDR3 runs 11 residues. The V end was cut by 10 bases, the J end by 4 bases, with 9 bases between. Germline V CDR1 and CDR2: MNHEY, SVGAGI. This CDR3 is CATGTPDTQYF. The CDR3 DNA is TGTGCCACCGGTACCCCAGATACGCAGTATTTT.

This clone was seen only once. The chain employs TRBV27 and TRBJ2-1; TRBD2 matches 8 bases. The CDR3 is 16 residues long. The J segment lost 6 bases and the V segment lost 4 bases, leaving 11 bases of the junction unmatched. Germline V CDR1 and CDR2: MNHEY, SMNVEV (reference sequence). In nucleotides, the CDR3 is TGTGCCAGCAGTTCCCGCCAAGCGGGAGTGGGCAATGAGCAGTTCTTC. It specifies CASSSRQAGVGNEQFF.

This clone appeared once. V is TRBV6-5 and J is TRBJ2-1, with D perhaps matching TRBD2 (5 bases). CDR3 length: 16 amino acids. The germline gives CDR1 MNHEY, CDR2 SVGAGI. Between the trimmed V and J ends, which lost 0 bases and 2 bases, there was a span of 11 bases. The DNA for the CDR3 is TGTGCCAGCAGTTACTCGTGGCGGGCGCCCTACAATGAGCAGTTCTTC. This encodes CASSYSWRAPYNEQFF.

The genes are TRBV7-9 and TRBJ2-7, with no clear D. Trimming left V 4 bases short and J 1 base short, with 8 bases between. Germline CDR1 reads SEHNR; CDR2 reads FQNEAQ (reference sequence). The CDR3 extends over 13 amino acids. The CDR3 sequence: CASSSRASYEQYF. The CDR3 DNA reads TGTGCCAGCAGCTCAAGGGCTTCCTACGAGCAGTACTTC.

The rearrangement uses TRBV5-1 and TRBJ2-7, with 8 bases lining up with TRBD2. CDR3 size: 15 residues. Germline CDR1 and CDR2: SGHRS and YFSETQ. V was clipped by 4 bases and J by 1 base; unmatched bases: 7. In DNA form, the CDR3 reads TGCGCCAGCAGCGCAACTAGCGGTCGATCCTACGAGCAGTACTTC. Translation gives CASSATSGRSYEQYF.

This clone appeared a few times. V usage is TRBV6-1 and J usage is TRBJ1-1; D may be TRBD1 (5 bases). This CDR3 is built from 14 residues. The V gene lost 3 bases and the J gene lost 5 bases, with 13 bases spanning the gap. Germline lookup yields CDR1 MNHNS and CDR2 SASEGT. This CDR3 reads CASSDSGFGTEAFF. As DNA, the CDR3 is TGTGCCAGCAGTGACTCAGGGTTCGGGACTGAAGCTTTCTTT.

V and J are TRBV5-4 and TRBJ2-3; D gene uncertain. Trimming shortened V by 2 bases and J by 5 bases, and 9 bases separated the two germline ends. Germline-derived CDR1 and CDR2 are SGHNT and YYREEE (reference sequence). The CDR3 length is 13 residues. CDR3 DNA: TGTGCCAGCAGCTTCGTCACACAAGATACGCAGTATTTT. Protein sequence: CASSFVTQDTQYF.